This T cell receptor (beta chain) was found in a study of T cells expressing NK-cell markers. The wider study: The TCR beta repertoires were obtained from sorted CD3+CD56+NKG2C+, CD3+CD56+NKG2C- and CD3+CD56-NKG2C+ T cells.

Remarks on this clonotype: Its antigen is unknown.

The CDR3 runs to 15 residues. Study findings and constraints: Topping the CD3+CD56-NKG2C+ fraction as well were these clonotypes, in a handful of donors.

5'RACE template switching built TCR beta cDNA with unique molecular identifiers. TCRdb reprocessed the 5' RACE reads and keeps a single row for each CDR3 protein, giving no DNA. The listing records some 390,000 distinct CDR3 sequences. The TCR comes from a woman aged 45-65 years in good health. Sequenced material: blood T cells: a sorted CD56 or NKG2C T cell subset, CD4+ or CD8+ T cells, or bulk PBMC T cells (not recorded which). J is TRBJ1-5 and V is TRBV12-3 or TRBV12-4. The CDR3 loop reads CASSLGVGRIQPQHF.